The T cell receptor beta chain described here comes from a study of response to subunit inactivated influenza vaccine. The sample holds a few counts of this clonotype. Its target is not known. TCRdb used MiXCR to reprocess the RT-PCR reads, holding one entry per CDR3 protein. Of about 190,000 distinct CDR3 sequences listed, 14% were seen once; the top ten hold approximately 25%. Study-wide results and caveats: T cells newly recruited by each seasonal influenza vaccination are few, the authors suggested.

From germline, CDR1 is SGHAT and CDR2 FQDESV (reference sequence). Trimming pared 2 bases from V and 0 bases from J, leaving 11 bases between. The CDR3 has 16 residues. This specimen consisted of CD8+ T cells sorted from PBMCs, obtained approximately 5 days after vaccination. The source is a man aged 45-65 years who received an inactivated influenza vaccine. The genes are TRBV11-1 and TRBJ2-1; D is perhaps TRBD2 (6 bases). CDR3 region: CASSLRRARSYNEQFF. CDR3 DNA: TGTGCCAGCAGCTTAAGGAGGGCCCGCTCCTACAATGAGCAGTTCTTC.